These T cell receptor beta chains were read from a single sample in a study of CD8+ T cells in alopecia areata. The data were produced by immunoSEQ multiplex PCR, yet TCRdb's version contains in-frame clones alone and is incomplete. The data show under 250,000 clones, roughly 56% seen once. Sequenced: CD8+ T cells sorted from blood. The receptors shown here come from a human donor in good health. Each CDR3 is given with its conserved first and last residue. The D gene is left open where the match is weak. The size entry is marked missing in some rows and otherwise reads once, few, many or a size class.

TRBJ1-6 | TRBV27 | . | TRBD1 | TGTGCCAGCAGTTTGATACCCCACAGGGGGCCAGGATCACCCCTCCACTTT | CASSLIPHRGPGSPLHF
TRBJ1-5 | TRBV30 | few | . | TGTGCCTGGAGCGAGAGTCTCAATCAGCCCCAGCATTTT | CAWSESLNQPQHF
TRBJ2-1 | TRBV14 | . | . | TGTGCCAGCAGCCAATGGGACGGGGACGGTGAGCAGTTCTTC | CASSQWDGDGEQFF
TRBJ1-2 | TRBV7-9 | few | . | TGTGCCAGCAGCCAGAGCAGCTATGGCTACACCTTC | CASSQSSYGYTF
TRBJ2-7 | TRBV4-1 | . | . | TGCGCCAGCAGCCCAAGGGGACTGTCCCCCTACGAGCAGTACTTC | CASSPRGLSPYEQYF
TRBJ1-6 | TRBV4-1 | . | . | TGCGCCAGCAGCAAAGCGTTAAATTCACCCCTCCACTTT | CASSKALNSPLHF
TRBJ1-5 | TRBV19 | few | . | TGTGCCAGTAGAGAGGGGGTTAATCCTCAGCCCCAGCATTTT | CASREGVNPQPQHF
TRBJ2-5 | TRBV25-1 | . | . | TGTGCCAGCAGTAAGGGGGAGACCCAGTACTTC | CASSKGETQYF
TRBJ1-5 | TRBV4-1 | . | . | TGCGCCAGCAGCCAACACTTACAGAATCAGCCCCAGCATTTT | CASSQHLQNQPQHF
TRBJ1-2 | TRBV5-6 | . | TRBD1 | TGTGCCAGCAGCTTGGGACAGGGGGTCTATGGCTACACCTTC | CASSLGQGVYGYTF
TRBJ1-2 | TRBV6-5 | . | TRBD1 | TGTGCCAGCAGTTTCCGGACAGGGGACCTCTATGGCTACACCTTC | CASSFRTGDLYGYTF
TRBJ2-5 | TRBV14 | few | TRBD1 | TGTGCCAGCAGCCAAGACGAACCAAACAGGGGTGGACAAGAGACCCAGTACTTC | CASSQDEPNRGGQETQYF
TRBJ2-1 | TRBV7-9 | few | . | TGTGCCAGCAGGGCCGGGACGGATGAGCAGTTCTTC | CASRAGTDEQFF
TRBJ1-1 | TRBV4-1 | few | TRBD1 | TGCGCCAGCAGCCAAGAACCAGGGGGGAACACTGAAGCTTTCTTT | CASSQEPGGNTEAFF
TRBJ2-3 | TRBV7-9 | few | . | TGTGCCAGCAAGGCAGATACGCAGTATTTT | CASKADTQYF
TRBJ2-3 | TRBV5-4 | . | TRBD2 | TGTGCCAGCAGCCGTCGACTAGCGGGGGATGCAGATACGCAGTATTTT | CASSRRLAGDADTQYF
TRBJ2-6 | TRBV2 | . | . | TGTGCCAGCACCGACCCGGCCGGGGCCAACGTCCTGACTTTC | CASTDPAGANVLTF
TRBJ2-7 | TRBV4-1 | . | . | TGCGCCAGCAGCCAAGATGGGGGTCCCGGGTACGAGCAGTACTTC | CASSQDGGPGYEQYF
TRBJ1-1 | TRBV30 | . | . | TGTGCCTGGAGGCTACAGGGTCATGACACTGAAGCTTTCTTT | CAWRLQGHDTEAFF
TRBJ2-5 | TRBV2 | . | . | TGTGCCAGCAGGTCCGGGGTCCAAGAGACCCAGTACTTC | CASRSGVQETQYF